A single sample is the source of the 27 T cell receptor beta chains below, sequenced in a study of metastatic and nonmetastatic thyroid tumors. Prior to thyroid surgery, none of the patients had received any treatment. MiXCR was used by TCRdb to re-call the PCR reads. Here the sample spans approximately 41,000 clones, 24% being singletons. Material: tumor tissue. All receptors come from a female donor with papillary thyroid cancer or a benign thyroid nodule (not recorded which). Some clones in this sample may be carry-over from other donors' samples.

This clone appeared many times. Here the CDR3 reads CASSLDSADTQYF. CDR3 sequence (DNA): TGTGCCAGCAGCTTAGATTCTGCAGATACGCAGTATTTT. The chain employs TRBV11-3 and TRBJ2-3; D not certain. The CDR3 contains 13 residues. Looked up from germline, CDR1 is SGHNT and CDR2 is YENEEA. The V end lost 0 bases, the J end lost 4 bases, and 5 bases lay between the germline ends.

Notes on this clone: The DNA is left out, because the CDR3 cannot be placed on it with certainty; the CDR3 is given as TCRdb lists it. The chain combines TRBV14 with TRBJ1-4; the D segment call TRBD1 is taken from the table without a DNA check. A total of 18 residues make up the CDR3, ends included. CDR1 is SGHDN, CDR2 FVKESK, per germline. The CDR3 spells CASSQEAGPSMGMKNCFF.

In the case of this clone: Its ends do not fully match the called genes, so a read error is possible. The CDR3 DNA follows: TGTGCCAGTAGTCTGACAGGGGGCGCGCATTATTTT. It yields the protein CASSLTGGAHYF. This sequence joins TRBV19 and TRBJ2-3, with 10 positions matching TRBD1. The CDR3 consists of 12 residues. CDR1 is LNHDA, CDR2 SQIVND, per germline (reference sequence).

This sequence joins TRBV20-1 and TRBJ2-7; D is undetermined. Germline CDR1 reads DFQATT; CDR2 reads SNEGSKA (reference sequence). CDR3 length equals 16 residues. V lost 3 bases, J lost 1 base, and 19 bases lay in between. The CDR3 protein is CSARPTSGSASYEQYF. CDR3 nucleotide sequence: TGCAGTGCTAGGCCTACCTCGGGCTCCGCTTCCTACGAGCAGTACTTC.

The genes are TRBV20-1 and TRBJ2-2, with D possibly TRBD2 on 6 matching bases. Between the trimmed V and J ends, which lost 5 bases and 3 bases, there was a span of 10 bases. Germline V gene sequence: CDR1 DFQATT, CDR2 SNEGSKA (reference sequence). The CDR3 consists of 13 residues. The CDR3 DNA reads TGCAGTGCTCCCGGGGACTACACCGGGGAGCTGTTTTTT. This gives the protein CSAPGDYTGELFF.

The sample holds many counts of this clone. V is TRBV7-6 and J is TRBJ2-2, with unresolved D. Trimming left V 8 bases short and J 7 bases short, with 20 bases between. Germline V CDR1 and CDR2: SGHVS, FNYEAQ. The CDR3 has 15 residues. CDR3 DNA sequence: TGTGCCAGCGGGCTATTCAGCAGCATTGGCGGGGAGCTGTTTTTT. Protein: CASGLFSSIGGELFF. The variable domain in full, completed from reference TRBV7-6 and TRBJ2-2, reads GAGVSQSPRYKVTKRGQDVALRCDPISGHVSLYWYRQALGQGPEFLTYFNYEAQQDKSGLPNDRFSAERPEGSISTLTIQRTEQRDSAMYRCASGLFSSIGGELFFGEGSRLTVL.

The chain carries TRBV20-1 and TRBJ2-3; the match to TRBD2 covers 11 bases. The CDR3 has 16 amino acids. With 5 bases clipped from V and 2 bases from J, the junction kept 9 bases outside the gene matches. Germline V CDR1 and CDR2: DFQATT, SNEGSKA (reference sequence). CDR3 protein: CSAADWGLADTDTQYF. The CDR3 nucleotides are TGCAGTGCTGCTGACTGGGGACTAGCGGACACAGATACGCAGTATTTT.

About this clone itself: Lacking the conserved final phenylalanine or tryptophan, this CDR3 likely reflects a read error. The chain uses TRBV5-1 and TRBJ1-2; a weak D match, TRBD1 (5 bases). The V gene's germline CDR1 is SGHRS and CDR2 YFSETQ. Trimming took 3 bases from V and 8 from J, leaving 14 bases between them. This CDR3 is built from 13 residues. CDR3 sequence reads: CASSSGGAQGYTY. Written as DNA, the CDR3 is TGCGCCAGCAGCTCGGGAGGGGCACAGGGCTACACCTAC.

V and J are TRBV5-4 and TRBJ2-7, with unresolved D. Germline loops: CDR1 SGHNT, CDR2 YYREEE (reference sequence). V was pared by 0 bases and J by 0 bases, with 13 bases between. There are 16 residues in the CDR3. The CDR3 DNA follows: TGTGCCAGCAGCTTGGCAGGTGGCCCCTCCTCCTACGAGCAGTACTTC. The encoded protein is CASSLAGGPSSYEQYF.

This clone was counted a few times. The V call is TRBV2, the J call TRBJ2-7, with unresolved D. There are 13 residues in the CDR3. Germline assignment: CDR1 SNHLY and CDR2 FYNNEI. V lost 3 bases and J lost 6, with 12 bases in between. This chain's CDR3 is CASSDGEVGEQYF. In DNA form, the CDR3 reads TGTGCCAGCAGTGATGGAGAGGTCGGCGAGCAGTACTTC.

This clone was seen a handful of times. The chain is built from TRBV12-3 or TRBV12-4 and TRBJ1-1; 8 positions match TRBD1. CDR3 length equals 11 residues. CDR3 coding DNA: TGTGACAACAGGGGGTGGACTGAAGCTTTCTTT. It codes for CDNRGWTEAFF.

CDR3 in amino acids: CASAAGGGNEKLFF. The CDR3 DNA sequence: TGCGCCAGCGCCGCGGGGGGCGGTAATGAAAAACTGTTTTTT. V and J are TRBV5-1 and TRBJ1-4, with D maybe TRBD1 (6 bases). The CDR3 runs 14 residues. Trimming removed 7 bases from V and 4 bases from J, with 14 bases in between. Germline loops: CDR1 SGHRS, CDR2 YFSETQ.

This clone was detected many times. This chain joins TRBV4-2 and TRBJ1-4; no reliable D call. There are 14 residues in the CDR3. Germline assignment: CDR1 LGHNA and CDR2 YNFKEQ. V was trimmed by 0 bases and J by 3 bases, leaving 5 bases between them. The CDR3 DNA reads TGTGCCAGCAGCCAAGACCCGGCTAATGAAAAACTGTTTTTT. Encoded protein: CASSQDPANEKLFF.

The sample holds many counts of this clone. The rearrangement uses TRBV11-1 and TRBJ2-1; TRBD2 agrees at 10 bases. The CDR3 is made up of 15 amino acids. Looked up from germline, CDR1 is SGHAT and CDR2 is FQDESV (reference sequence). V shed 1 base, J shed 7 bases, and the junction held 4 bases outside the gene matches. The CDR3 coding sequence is TGTGCCAGCAGCTTAGAACTAGCGGGAAGGAATGAGCAGTTCTTC. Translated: CASSLELAGRNEQFF.

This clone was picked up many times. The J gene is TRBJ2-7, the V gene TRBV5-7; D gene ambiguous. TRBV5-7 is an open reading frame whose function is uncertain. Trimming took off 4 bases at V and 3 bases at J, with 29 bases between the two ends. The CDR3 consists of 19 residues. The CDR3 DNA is TGTGCCAGCAGCGAGAACCGGATAGGATATCGGAGCCCCTACTACGAGCAGTACTTC. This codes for CASSENRIGYRSPYYEQYF.

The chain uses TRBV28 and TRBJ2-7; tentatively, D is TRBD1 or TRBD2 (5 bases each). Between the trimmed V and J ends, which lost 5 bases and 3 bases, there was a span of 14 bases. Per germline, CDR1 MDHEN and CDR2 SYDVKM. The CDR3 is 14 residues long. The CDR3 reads CASSPGPSLYEQYF. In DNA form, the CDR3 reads TGTGCCAGCAGTCCGGGACCCTCACTCTACGAGCAGTACTTC.

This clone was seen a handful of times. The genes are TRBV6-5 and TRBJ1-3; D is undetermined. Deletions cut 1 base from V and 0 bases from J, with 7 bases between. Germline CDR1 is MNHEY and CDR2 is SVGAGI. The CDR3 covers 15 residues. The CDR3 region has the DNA TGTGCCAGCAGTTACTTAGGCGACTCTGGAAACACCATATATTTT. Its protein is CASSYLGDSGNTIYF.

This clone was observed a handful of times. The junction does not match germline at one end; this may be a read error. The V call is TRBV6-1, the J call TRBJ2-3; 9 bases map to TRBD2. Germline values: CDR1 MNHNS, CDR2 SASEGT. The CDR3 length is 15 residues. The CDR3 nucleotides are TGTGCCAGCGGTGGGCGACTAGCGGACACAGTTACGCAGTATTTT. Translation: CASGGRLADTVTQYF.

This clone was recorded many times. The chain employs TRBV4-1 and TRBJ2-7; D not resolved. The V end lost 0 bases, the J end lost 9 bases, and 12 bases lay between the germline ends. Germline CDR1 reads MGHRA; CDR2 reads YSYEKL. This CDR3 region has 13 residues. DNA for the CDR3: TGCGCCAGCAGCCAAGATCGGTACGGGTTGCAGTACTTC. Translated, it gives CASSQDRYGLQYF.

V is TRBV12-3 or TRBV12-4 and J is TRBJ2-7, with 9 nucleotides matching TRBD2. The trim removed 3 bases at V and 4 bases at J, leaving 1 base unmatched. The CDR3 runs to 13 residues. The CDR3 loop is CASSFAGGYEQYF. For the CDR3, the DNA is TGTGCCAGCAGTTTCGCGGGAGGGTACGAGCAGTACTTC.

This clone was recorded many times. CDR3 loop: CASREGQFYGYTF. CDR3 bases: TGTGCCAGCAGGGAGGGACAGTTCTATGGCTACACCTTC. V and J are TRBV6-1 and TRBJ1-2, with 7 nucleotides matching TRBD1. V was pared by 6 bases and J by 4 bases, with 5 bases of the junction left unmatched. Germline lookup yields CDR1 MNHNS and CDR2 SASEGT. The CDR3 consists of 13 residues.

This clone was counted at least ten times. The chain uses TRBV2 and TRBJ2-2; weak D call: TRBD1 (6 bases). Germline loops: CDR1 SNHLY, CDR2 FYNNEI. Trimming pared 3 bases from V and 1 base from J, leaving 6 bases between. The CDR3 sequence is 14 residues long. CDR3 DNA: TGTGCCAGCAGTGACAGGGGGAACACCGGGGAGCTGTTTTTT. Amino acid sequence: CASSDRGNTGELFF.

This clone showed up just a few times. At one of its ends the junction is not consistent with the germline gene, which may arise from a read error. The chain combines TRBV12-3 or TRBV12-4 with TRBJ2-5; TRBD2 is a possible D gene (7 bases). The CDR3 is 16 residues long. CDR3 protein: CASSRRGGDTQDTQCF. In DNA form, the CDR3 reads TGTGCCAGCAGCCGGAGGGGGGGGGACACGCAAGATACCCAGTGCTTC.

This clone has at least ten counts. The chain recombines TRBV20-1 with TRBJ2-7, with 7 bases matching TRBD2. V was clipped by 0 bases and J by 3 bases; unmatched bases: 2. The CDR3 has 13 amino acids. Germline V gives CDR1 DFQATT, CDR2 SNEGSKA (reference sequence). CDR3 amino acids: CSAREPGGYEQYF. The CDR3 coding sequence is TGCAGTGCTAGAGAACCGGGGGGCTACGAGCAGTACTTC.

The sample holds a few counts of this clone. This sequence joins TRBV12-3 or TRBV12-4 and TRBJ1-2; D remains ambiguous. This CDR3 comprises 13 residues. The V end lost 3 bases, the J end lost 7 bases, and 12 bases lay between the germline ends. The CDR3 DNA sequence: TGTGCCAGCAGTTTTTCGGCCTCGAGTGGCTACACCTTC. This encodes CASSFSASSGYTF.

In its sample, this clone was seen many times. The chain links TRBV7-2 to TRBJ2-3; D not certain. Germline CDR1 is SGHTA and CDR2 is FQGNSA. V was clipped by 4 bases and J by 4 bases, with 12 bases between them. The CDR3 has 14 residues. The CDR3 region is CASSSGPWADTQYF. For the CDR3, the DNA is TGTGCCAGCAGCTCGGGTCCATGGGCAGATACGCAGTATTTT.

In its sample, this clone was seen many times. The CDR3 is CASSLTGGNEKLFF. DNA of the CDR3: TGTGCCAGCAGCTTGACAGGAGGGAATGAAAAACTGTTTTTT. The genes are TRBV7-2 and TRBJ1-4; perhaps TRBD1 as D (6 bases). Trimming shortened V by 3 bases and J by 5 bases, and 10 bases separated the two germline ends. The CDR3 totals 14 residues. Germline V gene sequence: CDR1 SGHTA, CDR2 FQGNSA. The complete variable domain, with remaining parts taken from reference TRBV7-2 and TRBJ1-4, reads GAGVSQSPSNKVTEKGKDVELRCDPISGHTALYWYRQSLGQGLEFLIYFQGNSAPDKSGLPSDRFSAERTGGSVSTLTIQRTQQEDSAVYLCASSLTGGNEKLFFGSGTQLSVL.